This paragraph covers one T cell receptor (beta chain) sequence. The data derive from a study of T cell changes during pregnancy in multiple sclerosis. Only in-frame clones appear in the TCRdb table, and some are missing; sequencing was by immunoSEQ multiplex PCR. The table records approximately 48,000 clones, about nine tenths of them present only once. The CDR3 is 15 residues long. Deletions cut 6 bases from V and 1 base from J, with 16 bases between. Germline V lookup: CDR1 MGHRA, CDR2 YSYEKL. Here the sequenced sample was CD8+ T cells from peripheral blood mononuclear cells, taken before pregnancy. The V gene is TRBV4-1, the J gene TRBJ2-7; D is perhaps TRBD2 (5 bases). The sequence derives from a female donor with multiple sclerosis, enrolled in a pregnancy study. The CDR3 region is CASSISDGVSYEQYF. Written as DNA, the CDR3 is TGCGCCAGCAGTATCTCGGACGGGGTTTCCTACGAGCAGTACTTC.